Below are 30 T cell receptor beta chains sequenced from a single sample in a study of T and B cells in COVID-19 patients. Each TRB amplification used roughly 240-550 ng of genomic DNA from blood. Multiplex PCR with BIOMED2 TRB-A/B primer pools amplified TRB rearrangements. TCRdb recomputed calls from the multiplex PCR reads with MiXCR, one row per CDR3 protein. The sample yields some 13,000 distinct CDR3 sequences, about 25% seen once. Sequenced: blood. The receptors originated from a human donor who had recovered from COVID-19.

This clonotype appeared many times. The J gene is TRBJ2-1, the V gene TRBV18; 12 nucleotides agree with TRBD2. CDR1 and CDR2 from the germline V gene are KGHSH and LQKENI. CDR3 length: 16 residues. Trimming removed 3 bases from V and 2 bases from J; junction bases left unmatched: 2. CDR3 amino acids: CASSPGLAGPYNEQFF. CDR3 DNA: TGTGCCAGCTCACCCGGACTAGCGGGACCCTACAATGAGCAGTTCTTC.

This clonotype is medium-sized in the sample. The gene calls are TRBV6-1 and TRBJ2-5; TRBD1 is a possible D gene (6 bases). Germline V gene sequence: CDR1 MNHNS, CDR2 SASEGT. This CDR3 comprises 14 residues. V lost 3 bases and J 5 bases, leaving 13 bases between the germline ends. The CDR3 region has the DNA TGTGCCAGCAGTGAGGGGCAGGGGTTTGAGACCCAGTACTTC. This sequence encodes CASSEGQGFETQYF.

By share, this clonotype counts as medium-sized. V usage is TRBV18 and J usage is TRBJ2-1; 8 nucleotides match TRBD2. CDR3 length equals 14 residues. Per germline, CDR1 KGHSH and CDR2 LQKENI. V gave up 3 bases and J gave up 6 bases; unmatched junction bases: 4. The CDR3: CASSPQRGFNEQFF. In DNA form, the CDR3 reads TGTGCCAGCTCACCCCAGCGGGGGTTCAATGAGCAGTTCTTC.

This clonotype was recorded a few times. This sequence joins TRBV7-9 and TRBJ2-2, with TRBD1 as a possible D gene (6 bases). The V end was cut by 6 bases, the J end by 1 base, with 9 bases between. The CDR3 has 14 amino acids. Looked up from germline, CDR1 is SEHNR and CDR2 is FQNEAQ (reference sequence). The DNA of the CDR3 is TGTGCCAGCAGTACAGGGCTGAACACCGGGGAGCTGTTTTTT. The encoded protein is CASSTGLNTGELFF.

J is TRBJ1-5 and V is TRBV6-1; perhaps TRBD1 as D (5 bases). V was trimmed by 6 bases and J by 5 bases, leaving 14 bases between them. This CDR3 is built from 14 residues. In germline, CDR1 is MNHNS, CDR2 SASEGT. This CDR3 is CASSPQGGYQPQHF. CDR3 coding DNA: TGTGCCAGCAGCCCTCAGGGAGGGTATCAGCCCCAGCATTTT.

By frequency in the sample, this clonotype is medium-sized. The chain couples TRBV5-5 to TRBJ2-6; D not certain. CDR1 SGHKS and CDR2 YYEKEE come from the germline V gene (reference sequence). Trimming took 2 bases from V and 4 from J, leaving 10 bases between them. The CDR3 runs to 15 residues. The CDR3 reads CASSFGLQGANVLTF. The DNA for the CDR3 is TGTGCCAGCAGCTTCGGGCTGCAGGGGGCCAACGTCCTGACTTTC.

This clonotype is classed as medium-sized. The V gene is TRBV19, the J gene TRBJ2-1; D possibly corresponds to TRBD1 (6 bases). Trimming stripped 5 bases from V and 0 bases from J, with 26 bases between. CDR3 size: 20 residues. CDR1 LNHDA and CDR2 SQIVND come from the germline V gene (reference sequence). The CDR3 reads CASSFLAFPSGDNSYNEQFF. The CDR3, as DNA: TGTGCCAGTAGTTTCCTCGCCTTCCCCTCAGGGGATAACTCCTACAATGAGCAGTTCTTC. The entire variable domain, with the rest obtained from reference TRBV19 and TRBJ2-1, is as follows: DGGITQSPKYLFRKEGQNVTLSCEQNLNHDAMYWYRQDPGQGLRLIYYSQIVNDFQKGDIAEGYSVSREKKESFPLTVTSAQKNPTAFYLCASSFLAFPSGDNSYNEQFFGPGTRLTVL.

V gene TRBV19 combines with J gene TRBJ1-2; the D gene is possibly TRBD1 (6 bases). This CDR3 is 14 amino acids long. The germline V and J ends were trimmed by 4 bases and 3 bases, with 12 bases remaining between them. Germline V gene lookup returns CDR1 LNHDA and CDR2 SQIVND (reference sequence). CDR3 nucleotides: TGTGCCAGTAGTACCGGGACAAGCTACTATGGCTACACCTTC. As protein: CASSTGTSYYGYTF. The whole variable domain, remainder taken from reference TRBV19 and TRBJ1-2, is DGGITQSPKYLFRKEGQNVTLSCEQNLNHDAMYWYRQDPGQGLRLIYYSQIVNDFQKGDIAEGYSVSREKKESFPLTVTSAQKNPTAFYLCASSTGTSYYGYTFGSGTRLTVV.

This clonotype ranks as medium-sized. The genes are TRBV29-1 and TRBJ2-1; 10 bases line up with TRBD2. This CDR3 has 16 amino acids. The V segment lost 3 bases and the J segment 2 bases; nucleotides outside the gene matches: 7. From germline, CDR1 is SQVTM and CDR2 ANQGSEA. The CDR3 here is CSVELAGDGAYNEQFF. DNA of the CDR3: TGCAGCGTTGAGCTAGCGGGAGATGGTGCCTACAATGAGCAGTTCTTC.

This clonotype has ten or more counts. This sequence joins TRBV6-6 and TRBJ2-7; D remains unclear. From germline, CDR1 is MNHNY and CDR2 SVGAGI (reference sequence). Trimming removed 6 bases from V and 3 bases from J, with 18 bases in between. The CDR3 is 15 residues long. The CDR3 DNA sequence: TGTGCCAGCAGACCCGACCCGGTGGCAAACTACGAGCAGTACTTC. It codes for CASRPDPVANYEQYF.

The rearrangement joins TRBV19 to TRBJ2-3, with 14 bases matching TRBD2. The length of the CDR3 is 17 residues. V lost 6 bases and J lost 6; bases outside the gene matches: 11. The V gene's germline CDR1 is LNHDA and CDR2 SQIVND (reference sequence). The DNA of the CDR3 is TGTGCCAGTAGACACGGGGGGACTAGCGGGAGTTCGGATACGCAGTATTTT. It yields the protein CASRHGGTSGSSDTQYF.

This clonotype was recorded many times. The rearrangement uses TRBV12-3 or TRBV12-4 and TRBJ2-1; 8 nucleotides agree with TRBD2. This CDR3 comprises 17 residues. V dropped 3 bases and J dropped 3; count of bases not matched to a gene: 10. The CDR3 DNA sequence: TGTGCCAGCAGTTTGCCTCCTCTCGGGGGGGACTACAATGAGCAGTTCTTC. This gives the protein CASSLPPLGGDYNEQFF.

This clonotype occurred many times. This rearrangement joins TRBV5-5 to TRBJ1-5, with TRBD1 matching 7 bases. J was trimmed by 7 bases and V by 6 bases; bases with no gene match: 13. The CDR3 contains 15 residues. Per germline, CDR1 SGHKS and CDR2 YYEKEE (reference sequence). The CDR3 loop reads CASTSGLQGYQPQHF. The CDR3 bases are TGTGCCAGCACTTCGGGCCTACAGGGGTACCAGCCCCAGCATTTT.

In this sample, this clonotype turned up many times. The chain has TRBV7-6 and TRBJ2-5, with TRBD1 matching over 10 bases. Germline CDR1 and CDR2: SGHVS and FNYEAQ. The trim removed 5 bases at V and 2 bases at J, leaving 11 bases unmatched. The CDR3 spans 17 residues. CDR3 sequence reads: CASSIPDGTGVQETQYF. The CDR3, as DNA: TGTGCCAGCAGCATCCCTGATGGGACAGGGGTGCAAGAGACCCAGTACTTC.

The chain links TRBV12-3 or TRBV12-4 to TRBJ1-5; D remains unclear. V lost 0 bases to trimming and J lost 5 bases, with 11 bases between them. This CDR3 region has 15 residues. CDR3 residues: CASSLAELTYQPQHF. The CDR3 DNA sequence: TGTGCCAGCAGTTTAGCGGAATTAACCTATCAGCCCCAGCATTTT.

This clonotype is termed medium-sized (0.01 to 0.1%). This chain connects TRBV27 to TRBJ2-6; D is uncertain. With 1 base removed from V and 2 bases from J, the gap between germline ends came to 12 bases. The CDR3 has 17 residues. In germline, CDR1 is MNHEY, CDR2 SMNVEV (reference sequence). This CDR3 reads CASSLYPEQTGANVLTF. The CDR3 region has the DNA TGTGCCAGCAGTTTATACCCCGAACAGACTGGGGCCAACGTCCTGACTTTC.

This clonotype was recorded at least ten times. The genes are TRBV13 and TRBJ2-6; D uncertain. The CDR3 consists of 15 residues. V was pared by 6 bases and J by 0 bases, with 9 bases between. Per the germline V gene, CDR1 is PRHDT and CDR2 is FYEKMQ (reference sequence). CDR3 DNA sequence: TGTGCCAGCAGTCAAGCCGTCTCTGGGGCCAACGTCCTGACTTTC. Amino acid sequence: CASSQAVSGANVLTF.

This clonotype was picked up a small number of times. CDR3 amino acids: CSASLAGKNTGELFF. CDR3 nucleotides: TGCAGTGCTAGCCTAGCGGGAAAGAACACCGGGGAGCTGTTTTTT. V gene TRBV20-1 combines with J gene TRBJ2-2; 9 nucleotides agree with TRBD2. The V gene end was trimmed by 3 bases and the J gene end by 1 base; junction bases not matched to a gene: 3. The CDR3 totals 15 residues. Per the germline V gene, CDR1 is DFQATT and CDR2 is SNEGSKA (reference sequence).

This chain connects TRBV24-1 to TRBJ2-5; 7 nucleotides align to TRBD1. The J segment lost 4 bases and the V segment lost 4 bases, leaving 2 bases of the junction unmatched. The CDR3 contains 13 residues. CDR1 KGHDR and CDR2 SFDVKD come from the germline V gene. This chain's CDR3 is CATSERGRETQYF. In DNA form, the CDR3 reads TGTGCCACCAGTGAAAGGGGGCGAGAGACCCAGTACTTC.

This clonotype was detected a few times. CDR3 sequence (DNA): TGTGCCAGCACCCTGGGGAAGGGGGCCTCACCCCTCCACTTT. Amino acids: CASTLGKGASPLHF. V and J are TRBV6-1 and TRBJ1-6, with TRBD1 identical over 7 bases. V shed 7 bases, J shed 10 bases, and the junction held 10 bases outside the gene matches. CDR3 length equals 14 residues. Per the germline V gene, CDR1 is MNHNS and CDR2 is SASEGT.

J is TRBJ2-3 and V is TRBV20-1; D is uncertain. The V end was cut by 5 bases, the J end by 2 bases, with 8 bases between. The germline V gene encodes CDR1 DFQATT and CDR2 SNEGSKA (reference sequence). There are 12 residues in the CDR3. The CDR3 region is CSARVLTDTQYF. The CDR3 DNA is TGCAGTGCTCGGGTCCTCACAGATACGCAGTATTTT.

The chain has TRBV6-5 and TRBJ2-1, with 7 bases lining up with TRBD1. Germline loops: CDR1 MNHEY, CDR2 SVGAGI. This CDR3 has 15 amino acids. V trimming: 7 bases; J trimming: 5 bases; junction bases outside the gene matches: 11. The CDR3 region is CASIQGDSGHNEQFF. The CDR3 DNA reads TGTGCCAGCATCCAAGGGGACAGCGGTCACAATGAGCAGTTCTTC.

This clonotype was seen a few times. The J gene is TRBJ1-6, the V gene TRBV12-3 or TRBV12-4; 8 bases are shared with TRBD1. The CDR3 contains 15 residues. J lost 10 bases, V lost 5 bases, and 10 bases had no gene match. In DNA form, the CDR3 reads TGTGCCAGCAGTCTCCGGACAGGGTTTGGCTCACCCCTCCACTTT. Its translation: CASSLRTGFGSPLHF.

By share of the sample, this clonotype is medium-sized. The chain links TRBV15 to TRBJ2-3, with D maybe TRBD1 (5 bases). The CDR3 has 13 amino acids. Germline assignment: CDR1 LNHNV and CDR2 YYDKDF (reference sequence). V lost 3 bases and J 6 bases, leaving 10 bases between the germline ends. The CDR3 loop is CATSRTQGDTQYF. CDR3 nucleotides: TGTGCCACCAGCAGGACGCAGGGCGATACGCAGTATTTT.

By share, this clonotype counts as medium-sized (0.01 to 0.1%). The chain has TRBV6-5 and TRBJ2-5; TRBD2 matches at 9 bases. With 0 bases clipped from V and 0 bases from J, the junction kept 5 bases outside the gene matches. The CDR3 has 17 amino acids. From germline, CDR1 is MNHEY and CDR2 SVGAGI. The chain's CDR3 is CASSYSPLAGNQETQYF. The CDR3 nucleotides are TGTGCCAGCAGTTACTCGCCGCTAGCGGGGAACCAAGAGACCCAGTACTTC.

This clonotype was seen only a few times. The chain joins TRBV5-1 to TRBJ2-5; D may be TRBD2 (5 bases). The CDR3 length is 14 residues. Per germline, CDR1 SGHRS and CDR2 YFSETQ. Trimming removed 2 bases at V and 2 bases at J, with 10 bases between. The CDR3 sequence is CASSFQAEQETQYF. CDR3 DNA: TGCGCCAGCAGCTTTCAAGCGGAACAAGAGACCCAGTACTTC.

This clonotype was seen a handful of times. This chain uses TRBV12-3 or TRBV12-4 with TRBJ2-2; 12 bases line up with TRBD2. The CDR3 totals 18 residues. The ends lost 0 bases at V and 5 bases at J; junction bases unmatched: 7. CDR3 DNA sequence: TGTGCCAGCAGTTTAGCGCAACTAGCGGGGGGTTGGACCGGGGAGCTGTTTTTT. It is translated as CASSLAQLAGGWTGELFF.

This chain connects TRBV20-1 to TRBJ2-3; D is ambiguous. This CDR3 region has 13 residues. Germline CDR1 reads DFQATT; CDR2 reads SNEGSKA (reference sequence). The ends were cut back, 3 bases at V and 2 bases at J, with 9 bases in the middle. CDR3 DNA sequence: TGCAGTGCTAGGACAACCGACACAGATACGCAGTATTTT. Amino acid sequence: CSARTTDTDTQYF.

This clonotype counts as medium-sized. V usage is TRBV19 and J usage is TRBJ2-3; D ambiguous. Germline V CDR1 and CDR2: LNHDA, SQIVND (reference sequence). The CDR3 spans 14 residues. Trimming stripped 5 bases from V and 0 bases from J, with 9 bases between. The CDR3 region has the DNA TGTGCCAGTAGTGTTGGCCCTAGCACAGATACGCAGTATTTT. It translates to CASSVGPSTDTQYF.

The rearrangement uses TRBV4-2 and TRBJ2-3, with TRBD2 identical over 7 bases. V shed 3 bases and J 4 bases; nucleotides not matched to a gene: 13. The CDR3 extends over 17 amino acids. Germline V CDR1 and CDR2: LGHNA, YNFKEQ. CDR3 sequence: CASSQGPEAGTADTQYF. DNA for the CDR3: TGTGCCAGCAGCCAGGGCCCCGAAGCGGGAACCGCAGATACGCAGTATTTT.